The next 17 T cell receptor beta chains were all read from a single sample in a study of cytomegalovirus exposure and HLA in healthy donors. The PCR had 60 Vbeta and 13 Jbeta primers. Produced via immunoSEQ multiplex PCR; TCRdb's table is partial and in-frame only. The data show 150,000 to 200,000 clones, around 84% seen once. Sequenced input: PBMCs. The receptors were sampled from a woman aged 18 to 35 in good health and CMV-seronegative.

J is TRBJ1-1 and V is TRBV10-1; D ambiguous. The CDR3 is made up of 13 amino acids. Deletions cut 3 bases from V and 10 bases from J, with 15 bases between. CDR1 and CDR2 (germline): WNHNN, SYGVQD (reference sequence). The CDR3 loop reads CASSDFSGFGAFF. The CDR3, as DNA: TGCGCCAGCAGTGATTTCTCGGGATTTGGAGCTTTCTTT.

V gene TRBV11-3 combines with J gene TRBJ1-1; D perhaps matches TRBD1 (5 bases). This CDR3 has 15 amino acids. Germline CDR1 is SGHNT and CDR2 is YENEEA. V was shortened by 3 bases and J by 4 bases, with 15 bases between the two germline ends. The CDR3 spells CASSFTGIGGTEAFF. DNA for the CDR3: TGTGCCAGCAGCTTCACAGGAATCGGTGGCACTGAAGCTTTCTTT.

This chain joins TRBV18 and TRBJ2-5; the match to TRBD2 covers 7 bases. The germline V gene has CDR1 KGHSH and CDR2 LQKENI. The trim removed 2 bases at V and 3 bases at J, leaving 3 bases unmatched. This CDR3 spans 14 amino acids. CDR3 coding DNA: TGTGCCAGCTCACCAGGCCTAGCGGAAGAGACCCAGTACTTC. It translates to CASSPGLAEETQYF.

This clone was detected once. The CDR3 here is CASSLSSAPNEQYF. CDR3 nucleotides: TGCGCCAGCAGCTTGTCTAGCGCCCCCAACGAGCAGTACTTC. The chain links TRBV5-1 to TRBJ2-7; possible D gene TRBD2, 6 bases. Germline V CDR1 and CDR2: SGHRS, YFSETQ. The CDR3 is 14 residues long. Trimming cost V 1 base and J 5 bases, with 13 bases left between them.

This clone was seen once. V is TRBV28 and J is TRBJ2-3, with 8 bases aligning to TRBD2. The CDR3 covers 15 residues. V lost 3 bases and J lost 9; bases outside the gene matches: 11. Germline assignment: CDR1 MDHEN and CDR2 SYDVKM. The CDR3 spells CASSFRERGRETQYF. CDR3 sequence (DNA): TGTGCCAGCAGTTTTCGGGAGCGGGGGAGGGAAACGCAGTATTTT.

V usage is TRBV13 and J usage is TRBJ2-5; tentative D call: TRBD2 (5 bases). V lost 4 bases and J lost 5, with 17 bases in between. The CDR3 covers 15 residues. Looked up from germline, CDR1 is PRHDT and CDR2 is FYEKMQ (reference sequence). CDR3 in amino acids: CASSSSVSGKETQYF. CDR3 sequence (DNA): TGTGCCAGCAGCTCCTCCGTTTCGGGAAAGGAGACCCAGTACTTC.

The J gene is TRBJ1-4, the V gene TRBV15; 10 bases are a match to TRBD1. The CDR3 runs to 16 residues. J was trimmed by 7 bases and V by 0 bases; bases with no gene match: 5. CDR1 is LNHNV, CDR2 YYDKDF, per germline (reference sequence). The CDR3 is CATSRERTGGGEKLFF. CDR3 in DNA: TGTGCCACCAGCAGAGAAAGGACAGGGGGTGGTGAAAAACTGTTTTTT.

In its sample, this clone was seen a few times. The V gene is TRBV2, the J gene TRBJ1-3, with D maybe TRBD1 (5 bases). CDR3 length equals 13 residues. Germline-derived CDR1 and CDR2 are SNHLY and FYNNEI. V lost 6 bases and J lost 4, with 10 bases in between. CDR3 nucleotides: TGTGCCAGCAGGGTTGGGGCGGGAAACACCATATATTTT. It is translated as CASRVGAGNTIYF.

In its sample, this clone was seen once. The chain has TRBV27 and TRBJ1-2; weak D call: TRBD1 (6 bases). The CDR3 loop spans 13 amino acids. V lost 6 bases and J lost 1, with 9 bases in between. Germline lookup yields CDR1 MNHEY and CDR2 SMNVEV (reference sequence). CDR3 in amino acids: CASSPGVNYGYTF. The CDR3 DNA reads TGTGCCAGCAGCCCAGGGGTTAACTATGGCTACACCTTC.

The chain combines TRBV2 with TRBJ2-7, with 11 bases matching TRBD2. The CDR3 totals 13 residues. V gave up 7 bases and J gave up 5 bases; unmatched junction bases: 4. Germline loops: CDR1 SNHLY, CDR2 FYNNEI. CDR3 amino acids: CASNGLAGNEQYV. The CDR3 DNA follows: TGTGCCAGCAACGGACTAGCGGGTAACGAGCAGTACGTC.

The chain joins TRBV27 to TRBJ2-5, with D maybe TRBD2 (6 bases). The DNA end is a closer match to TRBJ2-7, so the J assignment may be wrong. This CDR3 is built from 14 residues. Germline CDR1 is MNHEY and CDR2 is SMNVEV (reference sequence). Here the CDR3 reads CASSFQGLAYEQYF. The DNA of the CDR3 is TGTGCCAGCAGTTTTCAGGGACTCGCCTACGAGCAGTACTTC.

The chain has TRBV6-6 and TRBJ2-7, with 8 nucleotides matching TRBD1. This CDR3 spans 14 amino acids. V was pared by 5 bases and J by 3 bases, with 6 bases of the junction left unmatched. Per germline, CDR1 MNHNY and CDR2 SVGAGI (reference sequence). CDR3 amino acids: CASSHDRGVYEQYV. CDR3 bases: TGTGCCAGCAGTCACGACAGGGGAGTCTACGAGCAGTACGTC.

Here the CDR3 DNA reads TGTGCCAGCAGTTTGGGGCAGGACACCGGGGGTGGCTACACCTTC. Translation gives CASSLGQDTGGGYTF. This rearrangement joins TRBV28 to TRBJ1-2; weak D call: TRBD1 (5 bases). Looked up from germline, CDR1 is MDHEN and CDR2 is SYDVKM. Trimming cost V 3 bases and J 7 bases, with 18 bases left between them. The CDR3 sequence is 15 residues long.

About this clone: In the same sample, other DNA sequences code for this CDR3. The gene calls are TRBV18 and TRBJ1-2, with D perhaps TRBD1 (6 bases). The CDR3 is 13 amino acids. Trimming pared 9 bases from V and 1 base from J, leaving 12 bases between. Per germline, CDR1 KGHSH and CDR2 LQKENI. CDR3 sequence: CASSEDSNYGYTF. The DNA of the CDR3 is TGTGCCAGTTCAGAGGACAGTAACTATGGCTACACCTTC. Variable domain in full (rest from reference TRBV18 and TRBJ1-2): NAGVMQNPRHLVRRRGQEARLRCSPMKGHSHVYWYRQLPEEGLKFMVYLQKENIIDESGMPKERFSAEFPKEGPSILRIQQVVRGDSAAYFCASSEDSNYGYTFGSGTRLTVV.

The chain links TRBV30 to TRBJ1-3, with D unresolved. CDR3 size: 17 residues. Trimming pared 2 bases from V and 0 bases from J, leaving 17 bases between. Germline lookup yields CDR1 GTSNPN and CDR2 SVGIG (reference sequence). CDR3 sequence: CAWSNGRTLISGNTIYF. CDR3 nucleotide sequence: TGTGCCTGGAGTAACGGGAGGACGCTGATCTCTGGAAACACCATATATTTT.

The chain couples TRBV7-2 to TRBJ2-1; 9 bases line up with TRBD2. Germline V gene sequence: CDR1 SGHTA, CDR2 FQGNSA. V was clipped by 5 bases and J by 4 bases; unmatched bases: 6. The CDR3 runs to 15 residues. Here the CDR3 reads CASSLGAGGYNEQFF. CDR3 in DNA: TGTGCCAGCAGCCTAGGCGCGGGAGGGTACAATGAGCAGTTCTTC.

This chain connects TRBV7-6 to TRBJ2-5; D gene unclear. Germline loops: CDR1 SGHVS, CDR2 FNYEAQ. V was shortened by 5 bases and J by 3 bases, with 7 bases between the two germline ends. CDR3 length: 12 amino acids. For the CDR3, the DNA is TGTGCCAGCAGCAATACAGAAGAGACCCAGTACTTC. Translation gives CASSNTEETQYF.